Listed below are T cell receptor beta chains from one sample, sequenced in a study of beta chain features in type 1 diabetes. TCRdb's copy holds only in-frame clones and misses some; the assay was immunoSEQ multiplex PCR. The repertoire holds 810,000 or so clones, with around a sixth as singletons. Sequenced material: naive CD4+ T cells from blood. The receptors originated from a woman aged 18-29 years in good health. Both conserved end residues are part of each CDR3. D genes are given only for firm matches. Expanded clones get a size class; other rows say once, few or many, or leave the size out.

CDR3 length: 15
V gene: TRBV7-9
D gene: TRBD2
clone size: .
J gene: TRBJ2-7
CDR3 protein: CASSLAGGVPYEQYF
CDR3 DNA: TGTGCCAGCAGCTTAGCCGGGGGGGTACCCTACGAGCAGTACTTC

CDR3 length: 13
V gene: TRBV5-6
D gene: TRBD2
clone size: .
J gene: TRBJ2-1
CDR3 protein: CASSLWSLAGGFF
CDR3 DNA: TGTGCCAGCAGCTTATGGAGCCTAGCGGGAGGGTTCTTC

CDR3 length: 16
V gene: TRBV15
D gene: TRBD1
clone size: few
J gene: TRBJ2-5
CDR3 protein: CATSGVRTGAGETQYF
CDR3 DNA: TGTGCCACCAGCGGAGTTAGGACAGGGGCGGGAGAGACCCAGTACTTC

CDR3 length: 16
V gene: TRBV7-8
D gene: TRBD2
clone size: few
J gene: TRBJ2-7
CDR3 protein: CASSLALAGGTYEQYF
CDR3 DNA: TGTGCCAGCAGCTTAGCCCTAGCGGGAGGGACCTACGAGCAGTACTTC

CDR3 length: 14
V gene: TRBV2
D gene: TRBD1
clone size: .
J gene: TRBJ2-2
CDR3 protein: CASSESGGSGELFF
CDR3 DNA: TGTGCCAGCAGTGAGTCAGGGGGCTCCGGGGAGCTGTTTTTT

CDR3 length: 12
V gene: TRBV28
D gene: .
clone size: few
J gene: TRBJ2-1
CDR3 protein: CASTGSYNEQFF
CDR3 DNA: TGTGCCAGTACGGGCTCCTACAATGAGCAGTTCTTC

CDR3 length: 16
V gene: TRBV4-2
D gene: .
clone size: .
J gene: TRBJ1-1
CDR3 protein: CASSQVFRGSNTEAFF
CDR3 DNA: TGTGCCAGCAGCCAAGTTTTTCGGGGTTCCAACACTGAAGCTTTCTTT

CDR3 length: 11
V gene: TRBV20-1
D gene: .
clone size: few
J gene: TRBJ2-3
CDR3 protein: CSVDGPDTQYF
CDR3 DNA: TGCAGTGTGGATGGGCCAGATACGCAGTATTTT

CDR3 length: 12
V gene: TRBV7-9
D gene: .
clone size: few
J gene: TRBJ2-7
CDR3 protein: CASSFSATEQYF
CDR3 DNA: TGTGCCAGCAGCTTCAGCGCGACCGAGCAGTACTTC

CDR3 length: 14
V gene: TRBV5-1
D gene: .
clone size: few
J gene: TRBJ1-1
CDR3 protein: CASSLATQGAEAFF
CDR3 DNA: TGCGCCAGCAGCTTGGCCACTCAAGGGGCGGAAGCTTTCTTT

CDR3 length: 14
V gene: TRBV29-1
D gene: TRBD1
clone size: few
J gene: TRBJ2-7
CDR3 protein: CSVKDRGYAYEQYF
CDR3 DNA: TGCAGCGTTAAAGACAGGGGGTACGCCTACGAGCAGTACTTC

CDR3 length: 16
V gene: TRBV7-2
D gene: .
clone size: .
J gene: TRBJ2-2
CDR3 protein: CASSLRGVTETGELFF
CDR3 DNA: TGTGCCAGCAGTCTGCGAGGGGTAACGGAGACCGGGGAGCTGTTTTTT

CDR3 length: 13
V gene: TRBV7-9
D gene: .
clone size: .
J gene: TRBJ2-1
CDR3 protein: CASSLISWGEQFF
CDR3 DNA: TGTGCCAGCAGCTTAATTAGCTGGGGTGAGCAGTTCTTC

CDR3 length: 13
V gene: TRBV27
D gene: TRBD1
clone size: few
J gene: TRBJ2-7
CDR3 protein: CASSSGQGYEQYF
CDR3 DNA: TGTGCCAGCAGTTCGGGACAGGGCTACGAGCAGTACTTC

CDR3 length: 14
V gene: TRBV7-9
D gene: .
clone size: .
J gene: TRBJ1-3
CDR3 protein: CASREGISGNTIYF
CDR3 DNA: TGTGCCAGCAGGGAGGGGATTTCGGGAAACACCATATATTTT

CDR3 length: 13
V gene: TRBV11-2
D gene: .
clone size: .
J gene: TRBJ2-5
CDR3 protein: CASSLLHQETQYF
CDR3 DNA: TGTGCCAGCAGCTTACTCCATCAAGAGACCCAGTACTTC

CDR3 length: 13
V gene: TRBV18
D gene: .
clone size: .
J gene: TRBJ1-1
CDR3 protein: CASSPPGNTEAFF
CDR3 DNA: TGTGCCAGCTCACCGCCGGGGAACACTGAAGCTTTCTTT

CDR3 length: 14
V gene: TRBV19
D gene: TRBD2
clone size: .
J gene: TRBJ2-1
CDR3 protein: CASSIRGGGNEQFF
CDR3 DNA: TGTGCCAGTAGTATTCGGGGCGGGGGAAATGAGCAGTTCTTC

CDR3 length: 15
V gene: TRBV7-9
D gene: TRBD1
clone size: few
J gene: TRBJ2-2
CDR3 protein: CASSQTQGTTGELFF
CDR3 DNA: TGTGCCAGCAGCCAGACACAGGGGACCACCGGGGAGCTGTTTTTT

CDR3 length: 13
V gene: TRBV10-3
D gene: .
clone size: .
J gene: TRBJ1-5
CDR3 protein: CATREGVNQPQHF
CDR3 DNA: TGTGCCACCCGGGAGGGGGTCAATCAGCCCCAGCATTTT